Listed below are T cell receptor beta chains from one sample, sequenced in a study of blood T cell repertoires in COVID-19. Sequencing was performed with immunoSEQ multiplex PCR; in TCRdb, only in-frame clones are kept and a portion is missing. The top ten clones hold about 15% of a sample with around 150,000 clones, 65% to 85% of them seen once. Sequencing was done on a sample of peripheral blood. The receptors here all came from a woman older than 75 with acute or convalescent COVID-19. Both conserved end residues are part of each CDR3. D genes are given only for firm matches. Size is stated for part of the rows, as once, few or many counts, or as a class when the clone is expanded.

v_call: TRBV5-1; clone_size: .; d_call: TRBD1; j_call: TRBJ2-7; cdr3_nt: TGCGCCAGCAGCCCAGGACAGGGGGAGAACGAGCAGTACTTC; cdr3_aa: CASSPGQGENEQYF
v_call: TRBV6-2/TRBV6-3; clone_size: .; d_call: .; j_call: TRBJ2-3; cdr3_nt: TGTGCCAGCAGCCCCTTTGGTACAGGGAAGGGAGAAACAGATACGCAGTATTTT; cdr3_aa: CASSPFGTGKGETDTQYF
v_call: TRBV19; clone_size: few; d_call: TRBD1; j_call: TRBJ2-5; cdr3_nt: TGTGCCAGTAGACAACAGGGGCACTCGGGAGAGACCCAGTACTTC; cdr3_aa: CASRQQGHSGETQYF
v_call: TRBV6-5; clone_size: .; d_call: TRBD2; j_call: TRBJ2-1; cdr3_nt: TGTGCCAGCAGCTCCCGGGGGGGCTGGTACAATGAGCAGTTCTTC; cdr3_aa: CASSSRGGWYNEQFF
v_call: TRBV19; clone_size: few; d_call: .; j_call: TRBJ1-1; cdr3_nt: TGTGCCAGTAGTCGGGGGAAATGGACTGAAGCTTTCTTT; cdr3_aa: CASSRGKWTEAFF
v_call: TRBV18; clone_size: .; d_call: TRBD1; j_call: TRBJ2-7; cdr3_nt: TGTGCCAGCTCACCAGATAGGGGGACAGACTACGAGCAGTACTTC; cdr3_aa: CASSPDRGTDYEQYF
v_call: TRBV6-6; clone_size: .; d_call: TRBD1; j_call: TRBJ1-6; cdr3_nt: TGTGCCAGCAGCCTGACAGGGGTAGGTTCACCCCTCCACTTT; cdr3_aa: CASSLTGVGSPLHF
v_call: TRBV6-5; clone_size: .; d_call: .; j_call: TRBJ2-7; cdr3_nt: TGTGCCACCCGGGACTCCAGCTCCTACGAGCAGTACTTC; cdr3_aa: CATRDSSSYEQYF
v_call: TRBV2; clone_size: .; d_call: .; j_call: TRBJ1-2; cdr3_nt: TGTGCCAGCAGTGGGCCCCGGGGGGACTATGGCTACACCTTC; cdr3_aa: CASSGPRGDYGYTF
v_call: TRBV19; clone_size: .; d_call: TRBD2; j_call: TRBJ2-1; cdr3_nt: TGTGCCAGTAGAGATACTAGCGGCTCCTACAATGAGCAGTTCTTC; cdr3_aa: CASRDTSGSYNEQFF
v_call: TRBV3-1/TRBV3-2; clone_size: .; d_call: .; j_call: TRBJ1-4; cdr3_nt: TGTGCCAGCAGCCAAGGACCGCCAGGCACGAATGAAAAACTGTTTTTT; cdr3_aa: CASSQGPPGTNEKLFF
v_call: TRBV19; clone_size: .; d_call: TRBD2; j_call: TRBJ2-1; cdr3_nt: TGTGCCAGTAGTATTATGCTGCGGGAGATCTACAATGAGCAGTTCTTC; cdr3_aa: CASSIMLREIYNEQFF
v_call: TRBV7-2; clone_size: .; d_call: TRBD2; j_call: TRBJ2-1; cdr3_nt: TGTGCCAGCAGCTTAGCCGGGACTAGCGGGGTCAATGAGCAGTTCTTC; cdr3_aa: CASSLAGTSGVNEQFF
v_call: TRBV9; clone_size: .; d_call: .; j_call: TRBJ1-2; cdr3_nt: TGTGCCAGCAGCCTCACCACTTCCGCGAGGGCGGGAGGCTACACCTTC; cdr3_aa: CASSLTTSARAGGYTF
v_call: TRBV13; clone_size: .; d_call: .; j_call: TRBJ2-2; cdr3_nt: TGTGCCAGCAGGCCTATATTAGAAATGGGAAGGCGGGGGCACACCGGGGAGCTGTTTTTT; cdr3_aa: CASRPILEMGRRGHTGELFF
v_call: TRBV5-1; clone_size: .; d_call: TRBD2; j_call: TRBJ2-3; cdr3_nt: TGCGCCAGCAGCTCCAGCGGGGGGACATTCACAGATACGCAGTATTTT; cdr3_aa: CASSSSGGTFTDTQYF
v_call: TRBV19; clone_size: .; d_call: TRBD1; j_call: TRBJ1-1; cdr3_nt: TGTGCCAGTAGTATAGGGGGACAGGAAGCTTTCTTT; cdr3_aa: CASSIGGQEAFF
v_call: TRBV19; clone_size: once; d_call: TRBD2; j_call: TRBJ2-2; cdr3_nt: TGTGCCAGTAGCTCGCTAGCGGGGTTCGGGGAGCTGTTTTTT; cdr3_aa: CASSSLAGFGELFF
v_call: TRBV27; clone_size: .; d_call: .; j_call: TRBJ2-3; cdr3_nt: TGTGCCAGCAGTAAACAGGTGAACACAGATACGCAGTATTTT; cdr3_aa: CASSKQVNTDTQYF
v_call: TRBV27; clone_size: .; d_call: TRBD2; j_call: TRBJ2-1; cdr3_nt: TGTGCCAGCAGTCCCCCGGGACTAGCGGGACACAATGAGCAGTTCTTC; cdr3_aa: CASSPPGLAGHNEQFF
v_call: TRBV5-6; clone_size: .; d_call: .; j_call: TRBJ1-6; cdr3_nt: TGTGCCAGCAGCTTGCCGGGGGCCTATAATTCACCCCTCCACTTT; cdr3_aa: CASSLPGAYNSPLHF
v_call: TRBV18; clone_size: once; d_call: TRBD1; j_call: TRBJ2-5; cdr3_nt: TGTGCCAGCTCACCCCCTCGACAGGGGGCGCGAGAGACCCAGTACTTC; cdr3_aa: CASSPPRQGARETQYF
v_call: TRBV19; clone_size: once; d_call: .; j_call: TRBJ1-5; cdr3_nt: TGTGCCAGTAGTAGGGGGGTTCAGCCCCAGCATTTT; cdr3_aa: CASSRGVQPQHF
v_call: TRBV19; clone_size: .; d_call: .; j_call: TRBJ2-7; cdr3_nt: TGTGCCACCCGGAAGGCGGCCTCCTACGAGCAGTACTTC; cdr3_aa: CATRKAASYEQYF
v_call: TRBV24-1; clone_size: .; d_call: .; j_call: TRBJ2-3; cdr3_nt: TGTGCCACCAGTGATTATCAGGGGAAGACAGATACGCAGTATTTT; cdr3_aa: CATSDYQGKTDTQYF
v_call: TRBV28; clone_size: few; d_call: TRBD2; j_call: TRBJ2-1; cdr3_nt: TGTGCCAGCAGCTCAAGCGGGAGTGGGTACAATGAGCAGTTCTTC; cdr3_aa: CASSSSGSGYNEQFF
v_call: TRBV19; clone_size: .; d_call: TRBD1; j_call: TRBJ1-2; cdr3_nt: TGTGCCAGTAGCAACGGACAGGGTTATGGCTACACCTTC; cdr3_aa: CASSNGQGYGYTF
v_call: TRBV28; clone_size: few; d_call: .; j_call: TRBJ2-1; cdr3_nt: TGTGCCAGCAGTTTATACGGCTCCTACAATGAGCAGTTCTTC; cdr3_aa: CASSLYGSYNEQFF
v_call: TRBV6-5; clone_size: .; d_call: TRBD1; j_call: TRBJ2-7; cdr3_nt: TGTGCCAGCAGTTCCCGGGACAGGGGGCCCTACGAGCAGTACTTC; cdr3_aa: CASSSRDRGPYEQYF
v_call: TRBV11-3; clone_size: .; d_call: TRBD2; j_call: TRBJ2-2; cdr3_nt: TGTGCCAGCAGCCTAGCGGGGACGAACACCGGGGAGCTGTTTTTT; cdr3_aa: CASSLAGTNTGELFF
v_call: TRBV9; clone_size: .; d_call: TRBD1; j_call: TRBJ1-1; cdr3_nt: TGTGCCAGCAGCGTAGCTAGGGACAGTCGCGGGGCTTTCTTT; cdr3_aa: CASSVARDSRGAFF
v_call: TRBV28; clone_size: .; d_call: TRBD1; j_call: TRBJ1-2; cdr3_nt: TGTGCCAGCAGACCAGGGACAGGGTCGCATGGCTACACCTTC; cdr3_aa: CASRPGTGSHGYTF
v_call: TRBV6-5; clone_size: .; d_call: TRBD2; j_call: TRBJ2-7; cdr3_nt: TGTGCCAGCAGCAGCGGGGGACACTACGAGCAGTACTTC; cdr3_aa: CASSSGGHYEQYF
v_call: TRBV5-1; clone_size: once; d_call: .; j_call: TRBJ2-2; cdr3_nt: TGCGCCAGCGGAGGACAGACGAACACCGGGGAGCTGTTTTTT; cdr3_aa: CASGGQTNTGELFF
v_call: TRBV2; clone_size: .; d_call: .; j_call: TRBJ2-3; cdr3_nt: TGTGCCAGCAGTGATCTCCGGGAGTGGGGAGATACGCAGTATTTT; cdr3_aa: CASSDLREWGDTQYF
v_call: TRBV28; clone_size: .; d_call: TRBD1; j_call: TRBJ1-1; cdr3_nt: TGTGCCAGCCTGGGACAGGGGGCGCGGGGGACTGAAGCTTTCTTT; cdr3_aa: CASLGQGARGTEAFF
v_call: TRBV12-3/TRBV12-4; clone_size: few; d_call: .; j_call: TRBJ1-5; cdr3_nt: TGTGCCAGCAAGCAGGGGAGTCAGCCCCAGCATTTT; cdr3_aa: CASKQGSQPQHF
v_call: TRBV10-1; clone_size: .; d_call: TRBD2; j_call: TRBJ2-1; cdr3_nt: TGCGCCAGCAGTGAGGCACTAGCGGGCAACAATGAGCAGTTCTTC; cdr3_aa: CASSEALAGNNEQFF
v_call: TRBV5-4; clone_size: .; d_call: .; j_call: TRBJ2-7; cdr3_nt: TGTGCCAGCAGCTTCCTGGGCAGCAGTTACGAGCAGTACTTC; cdr3_aa: CASSFLGSSYEQYF
v_call: TRBV7-9; clone_size: few; d_call: TRBD1; j_call: TRBJ1-1; cdr3_nt: TGTGCCAGCAGTTCCGGGACAGGGAGAGCCTTAGCCACTGAAGCTTTCTTT; cdr3_aa: CASSSGTGRALATEAFF
v_call: TRBV5-1; clone_size: .; d_call: .; j_call: TRBJ1-3; cdr3_nt: TGCGCCAGCAGCTTGGATGGCGGCTCTGGAAACACCATATATTTT; cdr3_aa: CASSLDGGSGNTIYF
v_call: TRBV6-5; clone_size: .; d_call: TRBD1; j_call: TRBJ1-2; cdr3_nt: TGTGCCAGCAGTTACTCGACAGGGGGCGACTATGGCTACACCTTC; cdr3_aa: CASSYSTGGDYGYTF
v_call: TRBV5-1; clone_size: .; d_call: .; j_call: TRBJ1-5; cdr3_nt: TGCGCCAGCAGCTTAACAGGGTCTCGCAATCAGCCCCAGCATTTT; cdr3_aa: CASSLTGSRNQPQHF
v_call: TRBV7-9; clone_size: .; d_call: .; j_call: TRBJ2-7; cdr3_nt: TGTGCCAGCAGCTCGGCTGCGGATCCGTACGAGCAGTACTTC; cdr3_aa: CASSSAADPYEQYF
v_call: TRBV2; clone_size: .; d_call: .; j_call: TRBJ2-1; cdr3_nt: TGTGCCAGCAGTGATAGACTAGGACGGGGTGAGCAGTTCTTC; cdr3_aa: CASSDRLGRGEQFF